This T cell receptor (beta chain) was identified during a study of T cells in Graves' hyperthyroidism and ophthalmopathy. General study results and limits: For ophthalmopathy, model prediction preceded onset by a median 6.5 months. Expanded thyroid clonotypes (above 0.001) were mostly also found in blood.

CDR3 length equals 17 residues. Per the germline V gene, CDR1 is KGHSH and CDR2 is LQKENI. RNA transcripts gave rise to amplified TCR beta CDR3 regions. When the TCR CDR3 underwent first-round RT-PCR, the HTBI primer set was used. From the multiplex PCR reads, TCRdb called clonotypes with MiXCR, one entry per CDR3 protein. This table holds about 590,000 distinct CDR3 sequences, around 14% found once. On this clonotype itself: What it binds is not known. The junction and the germline gene differ at one end; a read error may be behind it.

Diagnosis rested on symptoms, serum thyroxine and TRAb, thyroid ultrasound, and orbital computed tomography. The origin of this receptor is a woman in her twenties or thirties with Graves' hyperthyroidism. The source material was blood. The chain links TRBV18 to TRBJ2-3; D tentatively reads TRBD1 or TRBD2 (5 bases each). The CDR3 DNA follows: TGTGCCAGCTCACCAAGCCGAAAACTAGGGCACACAGGTACGCAGTATTTT. Translating gives CASSPSRKLGHTGTQYF.